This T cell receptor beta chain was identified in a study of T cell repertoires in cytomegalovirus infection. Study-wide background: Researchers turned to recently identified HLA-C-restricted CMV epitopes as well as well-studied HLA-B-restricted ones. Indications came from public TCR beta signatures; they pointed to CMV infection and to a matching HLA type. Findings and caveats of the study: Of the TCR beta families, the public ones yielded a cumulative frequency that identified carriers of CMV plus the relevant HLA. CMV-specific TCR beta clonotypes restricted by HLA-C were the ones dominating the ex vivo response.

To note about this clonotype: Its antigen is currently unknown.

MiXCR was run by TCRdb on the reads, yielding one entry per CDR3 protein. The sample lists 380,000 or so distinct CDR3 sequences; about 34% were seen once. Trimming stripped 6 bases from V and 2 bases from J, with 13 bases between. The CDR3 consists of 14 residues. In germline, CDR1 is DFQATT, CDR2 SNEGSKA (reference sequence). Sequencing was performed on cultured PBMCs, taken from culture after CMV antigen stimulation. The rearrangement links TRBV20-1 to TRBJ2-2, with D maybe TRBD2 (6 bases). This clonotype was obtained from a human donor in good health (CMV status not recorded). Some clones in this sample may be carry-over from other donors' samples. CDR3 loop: CSATGALNTGELFF. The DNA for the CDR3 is TGCAGTGCAACGGGAGCCCTCAACACCGGGGAGCTGTTTTTT.